One sample yielded the 18 T cell receptor beta chains listed below, sequenced in a study of a mutant IDH1 vaccine in newly diagnosed glioma (dated by TCRdb to 2020 to 2023). These receptors are not linked to any known antigen. Receptors were amplified or captured by the immunoSEQ multiplex PCR assay. This is the immuneACCESS table as TCRdb keeps it, with only in-frame sequences that have V and J called. A part of the clones is gone; compared with another copy, unresolved V genes explain less than half, and the rest is unexplained. The sample table holds 50,000 to 85,000 clones, of which approximately 84% were seen once. Roughly 14% of the sample lies in the top ten. Reading the label with the study, this specimen's time point is: week 23, last vaccination. A 20-mer mutant IDH1 peptide at 300 micrograms in Montanide made up each vaccine dose, which was injected subcutaneously together with topical imiquimod.

Sequenced here: PBMCs, sampled from a glioma patient whose treatment included an IDH1 peptide vaccine. The receptors stem from a man aged 18 to 30 with glioma.

The rearrangement links TRBV15 to TRBJ1-4; 7 nucleotides line up with TRBD1. Germline V gene data show CDR1 as LNHNV and CDR2 as YYDKDF (reference sequence). V lost 0 bases and J lost 6; bases outside the gene matches: 7. The CDR3 spans 16 residues. As DNA, the CDR3 is TGTGCCACCAGCAGAGATCTATCCAGGGGGGATGAAAAACTGTTTTTT. It yields the protein CATSRDLSRGDEKLFF.

The CDR3: CASSVGGMGATEAFF. DNA of the CDR3: TGTGCCAGCAGCGTTGGGGGGATGGGGGCCACTGAAGCTTTCTTT. This chain uses TRBV9 with TRBJ1-1, with D maybe TRBD1 (6 bases). V lost 2 bases to trimming and J lost 4 bases, with 15 bases between them. Germline V gene lookup returns CDR1 SGDLS and CDR2 YYNGEE. The CDR3 contains 15 residues.

The rearrangement joins TRBV30 to TRBJ1-6, with TRBD1 matching 7 bases. The CDR3 is made up of 13 amino acids. The germline V gene encodes CDR1 GTSNPN and CDR2 SVGIG (reference sequence). Trimming took 8 bases from V and 7 from J; bases not matched to a gene: 8. In DNA form, the CDR3 reads TGTGCCCGGGGGACAGTGATGAATTCACCCCTCCACTTT. This gives the protein CARGTVMNSPLHF.

As DNA, the CDR3 is TGTGCCAGCAGCCCCCCAAGGACCGGGGAGCTGTTTTTT. This translates into CASSPPRTGELFF. This chain connects TRBV11-2 to TRBJ2-2; the D is unclear. The CDR3 is 13 amino acids. Trimming stripped 5 bases from V and 5 bases from J, with 9 bases between. CDR1 and CDR2 from the germline V gene are SGHAT and FQNNGV.

V is TRBV19 and J is TRBJ1-1; no clear D gene. The ends were cut back, 2 bases at V and 1 base at J, with 5 bases in the middle. This CDR3 has 13 residues. Germline V gives CDR1 LNHDA, CDR2 SQIVND (reference sequence). CDR3 in amino acids: CASSIWANTEAFF. CDR3 bases: TGTGCCAGTAGTATATGGGCGAACACTGAAGCTTTCTTT.

This clone was seen just once. The chain links TRBV9 to TRBJ1-4; D possibly corresponds to TRBD1 (6 bases). Germline values: CDR1 SGDLS, CDR2 YYNGEE. Trimming shortened V by 3 bases and J by 2 bases, and 17 bases separated the two germline ends. The CDR3 sequence is 17 residues long. CDR3 sequence reads: CASSAGQRVSTNEKLFF. In nucleotides, the CDR3 is TGTGCCAGCAGCGCCGGACAGAGGGTGTCCACTAATGAAAAACTGTTTTTT.

This clone was recorded a few times. The V call is TRBV19, the J call TRBJ1-6; D unclear. This CDR3 is built from 12 residues. The germline V gene has CDR1 LNHDA and CDR2 SQIVND (reference sequence). V dropped 5 bases and J dropped 7 bases, with 6 bases sitting between them. CDR3 protein: CASSGQNSPLHF. Written as DNA, the CDR3 is TGTGCCAGTAGTGGCCAGAATTCACCCCTCCACTTT.

V usage is TRBV14 and J usage is TRBJ2-7; D is unresolved. Germline V CDR1 and CDR2: SGHDN, FVKESK. Deletions cut 1 base from V and 1 base from J, with 8 bases between. The CDR3 covers 14 residues. The CDR3 coding sequence is TGTGCCAGCAGCCAAGCGGATCCGTCCTACGAGCAGTACTTC. It specifies CASSQADPSYEQYF.

The chain has TRBV7-9 and TRBJ1-2, with D tentatively TRBD1 (5 bases). V lost 5 bases to trimming and J lost 0 bases, with 19 bases between them. Germline CDR1 and CDR2: SEHNR and FQNEAQ (reference sequence). CDR3 size: 17 residues. CDR3 nucleotide sequence: TGTGCCAGCAGCCGCTCCAGACCAGGGCCCCCTAACTATGGCTACACCTTC. This translates into CASSRSRPGPPNYGYTF.

The chain links TRBV6-1 to TRBJ2-2; weak D call: TRBD1 (6 bases). The CDR3 sequence is 13 residues long. Per the germline V gene, CDR1 is MNHNS and CDR2 is SASEGT. Trimming left V 6 bases short and J 5 bases short, with 10 bases between. CDR3 sequence reads: CASSQQGTGELFF. The CDR3, as DNA: TGTGCCAGCAGCCAACAGGGTACCGGGGAGCTGTTTTTT.

V gene TRBV30 combines with J gene TRBJ1-3; D ambiguous. The CDR3 sequence is 14 residues long. The germline gives CDR1 GTSNPN, CDR2 SVGIG (reference sequence). Between the trimmed V and J ends, which lost 0 bases and 4 bases, there was a span of 10 bases. The CDR3 here is CAWSVGGSGNTIYF. CDR3 DNA: TGTGCCTGGAGTGTGGGTGGCTCAGGAAACACCATATATTTT.

The V call is TRBV29-1, the J call TRBJ1-2; 9 nucleotides match TRBD1. V was pared by 2 bases and J by 3 bases, with 7 bases of the junction left unmatched. Germline V gene data show CDR1 as SQVTM and CDR2 as ANQGSEA. This CDR3 has 15 amino acids. CDR3 nucleotide sequence: TGCAGCGTTGAAAACAGGGGGCGCGGGGACTATGGCTACACCTTC. It yields the protein CSVENRGRGDYGYTF.

CDR3 sequence reads: CASSFSGGAPGELFF. The CDR3 DNA is TGTGCCAGCAGCTTTAGCGGGGGGGCCCCCGGGGAGCTGTTTTTT. The chain combines TRBV7-2 with TRBJ2-2, with TRBD2 identical over 11 bases. The CDR3 length is 15 residues. Germline CDR1 and CDR2: SGHTA and FQGNSA. The V segment lost 3 bases and the J segment 6 bases; nucleotides outside the gene matches: 3.

This chain joins TRBV6-5 and TRBJ2-1; 8 bases align to TRBD1. V lost 2 bases and J lost 6; bases outside the gene matches: 0. The CDR3 extends over 13 amino acids. Germline V gene lookup returns CDR1 MNHEY and CDR2 SVGAGI. Here the CDR3 reads CASSYDRGNEQFF. The CDR3 nucleotides are TGTGCCAGCAGTTACGACAGGGGCAATGAGCAGTTCTTC.

This clone was detected only once. The genes are TRBV27 and TRBJ2-1, with D perhaps TRBD2 (5 bases). The CDR3 is made up of 15 amino acids. Trimming stripped 0 bases from V and 9 bases from J, with 15 bases between. CDR1 is MNHEY and CDR2 is SMNVEV in the germline V gene (reference sequence). CDR3 sequence reads: CASSLSGPFGGEQFF. The CDR3 bases are TGTGCCAGCAGTTTATCCGGACCCTTCGGAGGTGAGCAGTTCTTC.

This rearrangement joins TRBV6-4 to TRBJ2-1, with TRBD2 identical over 11 bases. CDR1 MRHNA and CDR2 SNTAGT come from the germline V gene. There are 15 residues in the CDR3. With 0 bases clipped from V and 6 bases from J, the junction kept 1 base outside the gene matches. For the CDR3, the DNA is TGTGCCAGCAGTGACTCTAGCGGGGGGGCCAATGAGCAGTTCTTC. Amino acids: CASSDSSGGANEQFF.

The rearrangement joins TRBV11-3 to TRBJ2-2, with D hard to call. The CDR3 is 13 amino acids. CDR1 and CDR2 from the germline V gene are SGHNT and YENEEA. Deletions cut 3 bases from V and 7 bases from J, with 9 bases between. The CDR3 sequence: CASSFWKVGELFF. CDR3 DNA sequence: TGTGCCAGCAGCTTTTGGAAGGTCGGGGAGCTGTTTTTT.

V is TRBV27 and J is TRBJ1-5; 7 bases agree with TRBD1. The CDR3 has 15 amino acids. The V and J ends lost 6 bases and 0 bases, in that order; junction bases with no gene match: 5. Germline CDR1 MNHEY, CDR2 SMNVEV (reference sequence). The CDR3 sequence: CASSAGQTSNQPQHF. CDR3 DNA sequence: TGTGCCAGCAGCGCGGGACAGACTAGCAATCAGCCCCAGCATTTT.